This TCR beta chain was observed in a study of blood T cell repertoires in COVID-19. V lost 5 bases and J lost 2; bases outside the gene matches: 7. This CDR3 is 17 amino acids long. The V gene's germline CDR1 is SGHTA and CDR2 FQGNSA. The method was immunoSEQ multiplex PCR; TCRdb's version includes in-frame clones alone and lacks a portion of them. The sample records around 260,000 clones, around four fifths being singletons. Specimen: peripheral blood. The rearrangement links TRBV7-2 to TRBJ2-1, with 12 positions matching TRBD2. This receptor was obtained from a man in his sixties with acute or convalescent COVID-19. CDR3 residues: CASSPPSGGGPYNEQFF. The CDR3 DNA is TGTGCCAGCAGCCCTCCTAGCGGGGGGGGACCCTACAATGAGCAGTTCTTC.